This TCR beta chain emerged from a study of cytomegalovirus exposure and HLA in healthy donors (dated by TCRdb to 2016 to 2017). With regard to the full study: An earlier analysis of 587 of the donors reported roughly 300 Gb of sequence data and 117 million unique TCR beta sequences obtained from approximately 180 million T cells. Among about 410 genotyped donors of the cohort, an average of around 250,000 unique TCR beta nucleotide sequences was sequenced per donor, of which 15% to 20% were non-productive. To predict cytomegalovirus infection status, the study brought together high-throughput TCR immunosequencing, statistical association of individual TCRs with disease status, and machine learning. Typing coverage differed by locus: A, B, C, DRB1 and DQB1 were typed in roughly 620-630 donors, DQA1 in 500 to 550, DPA1 in 600 to 610, and DPB1 in just under 490. In the later analysis, no new phenotypic data were used to find candidate immune exposures; instead, reliance was placed on TCR beta sequences and their occurrence across donors. A handful of DR-DQ haplotypes were treated as single units for association and clustering because of strong linkage in the cohort. In addition to the first cohort of approximately 650 subjects, a separate validation cohort of 100 to 150 different subjects was used. Donor age, sex, ethnicity and CMV serostatus were collected together with the repertoire data. An early release covering roughly 640 HLA-typed donors comprised about 300 gigabases of sequencing data and about 90 million unique TCR sequences. The genetic ancestry cluster associated with self-reported Caucasian donors included 70% to 85% of the 300 to 450 genotyped donors. The study profiled the T cell repertoires of under 700 subjects by immunosequencing and related them to cytomegalovirus serostatus. All discovery cohort repertoires had been generated using a single sequencing platform. An earlier analysis of about 620 of the donors applied high-throughput TCR beta sequencing to assess whether each TCR beta V gene segment acted as functional or pseudogenic. A later genetic analysis used genome-wide SNP genotypes for about three fifths of the 666 donors, treating that subset as a discovery cohort. To study patterns of TCR occurrence, a later analysis re-analyzed previously published TCR beta repertoires from 550 to 800 donors and added high-resolution HLA genotyping. HLA typing included class I and class II loci at four-digit resolution. The study was designed to test whether signatures of past pathogen exposure could be identified by cataloging public T cell receptors. Beyond this particular receptor, the publication reports: While some public TCRs were present in many individuals, most TCR sequences turned up only very rarely across donors. Three of the identified cytomegalovirus-associated TCR beta chains were confirmed in vitro to be specific for cytomegalovirus antigens. An association between a missense DCLRE1C variant and V-gene and J-gene trimming of TCR beta chains was found in a later genetic analysis and replicated in an independent cohort. The cohort was sequenced for TCR beta chains only, and without alpha or paired-chain data the features that could be detected were limited. Most CMV-associated TCR beta chains appeared to be HLA-restricted in a later analysis, and the HLA associations seemed to be driven largely by CMV exposure. Several of the top co-occurrence clusters appeared to be linked to parvovirus B19, influenza, CMV and Epstein-Barr virus, according to a later analysis. In a later analysis, HLA-associated TCR beta chains were found to be more clonally expanded and to have lower generation probabilities than equally common non-associated chains. A cluster of highly shared sequence variants was judged likely to represent a technical artifact of the sequencing pipeline. Broadly in line with IMGT annotations, most TCR beta V segments showed up in productive rearrangements about 87% or about 30% of the time in an earlier analysis of several hundred of the donors. Because some donors lacked HLA typing at each locus, the association tests relied only on the typed subset. Because the 87-base-pair reads could not distinguish some IMGT-functional V segments, including TRBV6-2 and TRBV6-3, those segments were excluded. Because counts were too low, 15 to 20 rarely observed V segments, including chromosome 9 orphons, were left out of the earlier analysis of over 550 of the donors. A total of 150 to 200 TCR beta chains were listed by the study as associated with cytomegalovirus. For the cohort, immune exposure information was limited to CMV serostatus. The authors suggested that the approach could potentially be extended to other disease states and immunological phenotypes. Sequencing depth was assumed to be roughly uniform across donors in the presence/absence analyses, though that assumption may not hold. The classifier was reported to diagnose cytomegalovirus status with high specificity and sensitivity in both the original and validation cohorts. According to a later genetic analysis, donors in an Asian-associated ancestry cluster had fewer N-insertions in productive TCRs than the approximately 700-donor mean. When HLA alleles, especially DR and DQ, strongly co-occurred, TCR associations were difficult to assign to individual alleles. At a false discovery rate of 0.05, a later analysis linked fewer than 20,000 TCR beta sequences to specific HLA alleles. Correlated functional status among segregating V segments might be attributable to linkage disequilibrium, but an unknown experimental factor could not be ruled out. A further reported finding was that TCR beta sequences accurately predicted the HLA-A and HLA-B alleles for most subjects in the first cohort. In a later analysis, TCR association rates were found to vary across HLA loci, with the most associated TCRs seen for DRB1 alleles and the fewest for HLA-C alleles.

Sequences MNHEY (CDR1) and SVGAGI (CDR2) are obtained from the germline V gene. From the cysteine through the phenylalanine, the CDR3 covers 12 amino acids. Only the CDR3 DNA stays, 36 bases, in frame from base 1. V loses 5 bases of germline sequence and J loses 4 bases, and the interval between the two ends is 6 bases. The cohort was made up of 500 to 800 healthy bone marrow donors. At the time of sampling, every cohort member was nominally healthy, though immune exposures that went unrecorded were likely present. The donor was CMV seropositive and was included in the group of 250 to 350 seropositive cohort members. Each donor provided a peripheral blood sample, and peripheral blood mononuclear cells were used for TCR beta sequencing. The Qiagen DNeasy Blood Extraction Kit was used to extract genomic DNA from the blood cell samples. The library relied on the immunoSEQ multiplex PCR assay. For the multiplex PCR, a mixture combining 60 forward primers for TCR Vbeta segments and 13 reverse primers for TCR Jbeta segments was used. Amplification of the CDR3 region of rearranged TCR beta genes was performed with a multiplex PCR assay on genomic DNA. The amplified TCR beta libraries were sequenced on the Illumina HiSeq System as 87-base-pair reads. Regarding the original processing steps: In a later analysis, 70 million to 95 million unique TCR beta chains were counted across the approximately 620 repertoires, and roughly 11 million of these chains were shared by at least two donors. Raw reads were error-corrected and collapsed into unique sequences by a nearest-neighbor algorithm in which closely related sequences were merged to remove PCR and sequencing errors. CDR3 sequences were aligned to IMGT reference sequences to assign V, D and J gene segments. For a sequence to be retained, at least a six-nucleotide match to both a V gene segment and a J gene segment was required. Rearrangements were classified as productive when the CDR3 lacked stop codons and remained in frame with V and J, and all other rearrangements were classified as non-productive. CDR3 was defined by IMGT convention, running from the second conserved V-encoded cysteine to the conserved J-encoded phenylalanine. The earlier analysis of 500 to 650 of the donors excluded any sequence lacking an unambiguous match to a single V gene segment. An earlier analysis of some 610 of the donors called V segments functional above 56.7% productive rearrangements and segregating when the between-donor standard deviation exceeded 5%. A statistical classification framework was developed to diagnose cytomegalovirus status using the catalog of TCR beta chain sequences. In a later analysis, V and J genes were assigned by comparing TCR nucleotide sequences against IMGT/GENE-DB human TR gene sequences. A later analysis assigned CDR3 sequences and most-parsimonious VDJ recombination scenarios with the TCRdist pipeline. In a later analysis, each TCR beta chain was defined by its CDR3 amino acid sequence together with its V-gene family, and reads without a unique V-gene family were excluded. To address suspected cross-contamination and a sequencing artifact, a later analysis removed around 590 highly shared, low-generation-probability nucleotide sequences. A later analysis calculated a clonal expansion index for each public chain from normalized within-repertoire ranks of inferred template counts. A later analysis computed generation probabilities with a VDJ recombination model fitted to out-of-frame rearrangements, and checked the results against IGoR. Hypergeometric tests were used in a later analysis to score TCR-TCR, TCR-HLA and TCR-CMV co-occurrence, with a repertoire-size bias correction applied to the TCR pairs. False discovery rates were estimated in a later analysis by permuting HLA or CMV assignments 20 times. In a later analysis, co-occurring TCRs were grouped with DBSCAN, and TCRdist sequence similarity was added when clustering was performed within HLA-allele-positive subsets. Co-occurrence clustering excluded repertoires with fewer than 30,000 or more than 120,000 public chains, plus five with anomalous nucleotide sharing. The table comes from immuneACCESS by way of TCRdb, which keeps in-frame sequences with V and J called. Part of the clones is missing from these tables; in studies checked, under half for an unresolved V gene and the rest for unknown reasons. The DNA gave D and trimming, while V, J and clone size come from that table. The table for this sample lists some 130,000 clones; 75% to 90% of them were counted only once. The leading ten clones occupy just over 8% of the sample.

This clone was counted between two and nine times. Its specific antigen is unknown. No base quality values were provided; no much bigger clone lies one nucleotide off. The chain was built from TRBV6-5 and TRBJ1-5; TRBD1 could be the D gene, as 5 bases match. The sample taken for sequencing was PBMCs. This receptor was taken from a woman between 50 and 59 years old in good health and CMV-seropositive. The nucleotide sequence is TGTGCCAGCAGTCACAGGAATCAGCCCCAGCATTTT. The translation is CASSHRNQPQHF.